These 5 T cell receptor beta chains share one sample of origin, sequenced in a study of spatial heterogeneity in lung cancer. Study-wide findings and caveats: Tumoral mutation counts were tracked by counts of expanded intratumoral alpha and beta TCRs.

No antigen has been assigned to these receptors. Specified time point: sample taken at primary tumor resection. MiXCR, run by TCRdb on the 5' RACE reads, gives a single entry per CDR3 protein. The sample contains approximately 7,000 distinct CDR3 sequences, under 20% of which appear only once. The input for sequencing was lung tumor tissue, taken at surgery. These receptor sequences come from a female donor with early-stage non-small cell lung cancer.

This clonotype has more than one count but fewer than ten. This chain connects TRBV9 to TRBJ2-7, with TRBD1 as a possible D gene (5 bases). Germline V gene lookup returns CDR1 SGDLS and CDR2 YYNGEE. The CDR3 is made up of 13 amino acids. The germline V and J ends were trimmed by 4 bases and 9 bases, with 17 bases remaining between them. The CDR3 region has the DNA TGTGCCAGCAGCTCCCCCCCGGCAGGGTTGCAGTACTTC. Residues: CASSSPPAGLQYF.

This rearrangement joins TRBV5-6 to TRBJ2-7, with TRBD2 identical over 13 bases. The V gene's germline CDR1 is SGHDT and CDR2 YYEEEE. Trimming at V came to 1 base and at J to 2 bases, leaving 6 bases not matched to a gene. There are 17 residues in the CDR3. CDR3 coding DNA: TGTGCCAGCAGCTTGCCCTTCGGACTAGCGGGGGCCTACGAGCAGTACTTC. As protein: CASSLPFGLAGAYEQYF.

The table lists this clonotype with a few counts. The chain is built from TRBV4-3 and TRBJ2-2, with 9 bases fitting TRBD1. CDR1 LGHNA and CDR2 YSLEER come from the germline V gene. The CDR3 is made up of 17 amino acids. Unmatched junction bases numbered 10, after V lost 4 bases and J lost 4 bases. In DNA, the CDR3 is TGCGCCAGCAGCCCCACATGGGGACAGGGCCGCACCGGGGAGCTGTTTTTT. This encodes CASSPTWGQGRTGELFF.

This clonotype is medium-sized within its sample. The chain has TRBV6-6 and TRBJ2-7; D is uncertain. The V and J ends lost 2 bases and 3 bases respectively, with 8 bases between them. CDR3 length: 13 residues. The germline V gene encodes CDR1 MNHNY and CDR2 SVGAGI (reference sequence). The CDR3 loop reads CASSYPHLYEQYF. CDR3 coding DNA: TGTGCCAGCAGTTACCCTCACCTCTACGAGCAGTACTTC.

The chain uses TRBV6-5 and TRBJ2-7; D is possibly TRBD2 (7 bases). The V end lost 6 bases, the J end lost 5 bases, and 20 bases lay between the germline ends. Per germline, CDR1 MNHEY and CDR2 SVGAGI. The CDR3 length is 15 residues. Here the CDR3 DNA reads TGTGCCAGCAGCTTTCGGCCGGGGGGCATCAACGAGCAGTACTTC. It yields the protein CASSFRPGGINEQYF.